Listed below are T cell receptor beta chains from one sample, sequenced in a study of blood T cell repertoires in COVID-19. Profiling relied on immunoSEQ multiplex PCR, and the TCRdb table lists in-frame clones only, not all of them. Here the sample spans around 70,000 clones, approximately 80% being singletons. The sequenced sample consisted of peripheral blood. The receptors come from a human donor in a cohort sampled during active COVID-19. Both conserved end residues are part of each CDR3. Fields, in order: V gene, J gene, D gene, CDR3 length, clone size, CDR3 DNA, CDR3 protein. The D gene is left open where the match is weak. The size of a clone is reported for some rows only, either as once, few or many, or as a class for expanded clones.

TRBV27	TRBJ1-5	.	14	once	TGTGCCAGCAGTCTGAGAGCAAGCAATCAGCCCCAGCATTTT	CASSLRASNQPQHF
TRBV4-1	TRBJ1-5	.	14	.	TGCGCCAGCAGCCCCCTCGGGGACTATCAGCCCCAGCATTTT	CASSPLGDYQPQHF
TRBV11-3	TRBJ2-6	TRBD1	20	.	TGTGCCAGCAGCCGTACCGGGACAGGGGAAAAGTTGCCTGGGGCCAACGTCCTGACTTTC	CASSRTGTGEKLPGANVLTF
TRBV5-1	TRBJ1-2	TRBD1	15	.	TGCGCCAGCAGCTATGGGACAGGGGAAAACTATGGCTACACCTTC	CASSYGTGENYGYTF
TRBV5-1	TRBJ2-5	TRBD2	14	.	TGCGCCAGCAGCTTGTCTAGCGGTACAGAGACCCAGTACTTC	CASSLSSGTETQYF
TRBV19	TRBJ2-5	.	16	.	TGTGCCAGTAGTATAGGAGGCAGGGGTTTTCGAGAGACCCAGTACTTC	CASSIGGRGFRETQYF
TRBV14	TRBJ2-3	.	15	many	TGTGCCAGCAGCCCTAGCGGAGGGGGGATAGATACGCAGTATTTT	CASSPSGGGIDTQYF
TRBV9	TRBJ2-2	TRBD1	16	.	TGTGCCAGCAGCGTACCGGGGACAGGGAGAACCGGGGAGCTGTTTTTT	CASSVPGTGRTGELFF
TRBV28	TRBJ1-4	.	13	.	TGTGCCAGCAGTCTAGTTGGGAATGAAAAACTGTTTTTT	CASSLVGNEKLFF
TRBV18	TRBJ2-7	TRBD1	17	few	TGTGCCAGCTCACCCCACGTAACCCCTAGGACAGGGGGCGAGCAGTACTTC	CASSPHVTPRTGGEQYF
TRBV29-1	TRBJ1-3	.	14	.	TGCAGCGTTGACAGGATCCACTCTGGAAACACCATATATTTT	CSVDRIHSGNTIYF
TRBV6-5	TRBJ2-7	.	15	.	TGTGCCAGCACTAGACTCCCGAGCCAATCCTACGAGCAGTACTTC	CASTRLPSQSYEQYF
TRBV11-3	TRBJ1-2	.	16	.	TGTGCCAGCAGCTCAATTCTGAACCGGGGGAACTATGGCTACACCTTC	CASSSILNRGNYGYTF
TRBV6-2/TRBV6-3	TRBJ1-5	.	15	.	TGTGCCAGCAGTTACGCGGGGAATAGCAATCAGCCCCAGCATTTT	CASSYAGNSNQPQHF
TRBV15	TRBJ1-2	TRBD1	15	many	TGTGCCACCAGCAGCAGGGGGCGAGATAACTATGGCTACACCTTC	CATSSRGRDNYGYTF
TRBV28	TRBJ2-7	TRBD2	15	.	TGTGCCAGCAGTTTAATTGGACTAGCGGCCTACGAGCAGTACTTC	CASSLIGLAAYEQYF
TRBV3-1/TRBV3-2	TRBJ2-7	.	15	.	TGTGCCAGCAGCCTAAATTCAGCGGGTCTCTCCGAGCAGTACTTC	CASSLNSAGLSEQYF
TRBV7-6	TRBJ1-1	TRBD1	15	.	TGTGCCAGCAGCTTAGTTGGACAGGGGTCTTCAGGAGCTTTCTTT	CASSLVGQGSSGAFF
TRBV4-2	TRBJ1-1	.	14	.	TGTGCCAGCAGCCAAGCCCCAGACAGCCCGGAAGCTTTCTTT	CASSQAPDSPEAFF
TRBV7-9	TRBJ1-4	.	16	few	TGTGCCAGCAGCTTAGGAGTGGTTGCAACTAATGAAAAACTGTTTTTT	CASSLGVVATNEKLFF
TRBV7-2	TRBJ1-5	.	13	.	TGTGCCAGCAGCACACAGGGTGGTCAGCCCCAGCATTTT	CASSTQGGQPQHF
TRBV4-2	TRBJ2-2	.	14	.	TGTGCCAGCAGCCTTTTTCGCGGGACCGGGGAGCTGTTTTTT	CASSLFRGTGELFF
TRBV3-1/TRBV3-2	TRBJ2-7	TRBD2	15	few	TGTGCCAGCAGCCAAGAGGGACTAGCGGGAGGGCATCAAGCCTTC	CASSQEGLAGGHQAF
TRBV7-9	TRBJ2-1	TRBD2	15	.	TGTGCCAGCAGTATACTAGCGGGACTTTACAATGAGCAGTTCTTC	CASSILAGLYNEQFF
TRBV14	TRBJ1-1	.	13	.	TGTGCCAGCAGCCGCCTGCAGACAGGTTCCGCTTTCTTT	CASSRLQTGSAFF